The rows below give T cell receptor beta chains drawn from one sample of a study of shared clonotypes between healthy human individuals. The protocol was immunoSEQ multiplex PCR, while the TCRdb copy is restricted to in-frame clones and leaves out a portion. The sample lists about 79,000 clones, over 55% occurring once. Sequenced input: memory CD8+ T cells sorted from blood. The receptor source for this set is a young man in good health. Each CDR3 is given with its conserved first and last residue. D genes are given only for firm matches. Clone size appears in some rows only: once, few, many, or a class for an expanded clone.

cdr3_length	v_call	clone_size	j_call	d_call	cdr3_nt	cdr3_aa
15	TRBV7-9	.	TRBJ2-7	.	TGTGCCAGCAGCTATAGGACAGATCACTCCTACGAGCAGTACTTC	CASSYRTDHSYEQYF
19	TRBV7-8	.	TRBJ2-3	TRBD2	TGTGCCAGCAGCTTCGAGACTAGCGGGGGGGGCTCTAGCACAGATACGCAGTATTTT	CASSFETSGGGSSTDTQYF
14	TRBV6-1	.	TRBJ2-3	.	TGTGCCAGCAGTGAAGTCAGGGGCTCGGATACGCAGTATTTT	CASSEVRGSDTQYF
15	TRBV27	few	TRBJ1-1	.	TGTGCCAGCAGTCCGGAACAAATCCACATGGCTGAAGCTTTCTTT	CASSPEQIHMAEAFF
14	TRBV4-1	.	TRBJ2-5	.	TGCGCCAGCAGCAATACCGGAGTGGATGAGACCCAGTACTTC	CASSNTGVDETQYF
16	TRBV11-2	many	TRBJ1-2	.	TGTGCCAGCAGCCCTCTCCCGGGGGTGAAGGACTATGGCTACACCTTC	CASSPLPGVKDYGYTF
18	TRBV28	.	TRBJ2-3	TRBD2	TGTGCCAGCAGTTTACTGCTAGCGGGAGGGCCACGTACAGATACGCAGTATTTT	CASSLLLAGGPRTDTQYF
16	TRBV4-3	many	TRBJ2-6	.	TGCGCCAGCAGCCAAGGGCCGGAATCCGGGGCCAACGTCCTGACTTTC	CASSQGPESGANVLTF
9	TRBV21-1	.	TRBJ2-7	.	TGTGCCAGCAGCAAAGGGACAAGGTGG	CASSKGTRW
13	TRBV7-9	many	TRBJ2-1	.	TGTGCCAGCAGCTTCCCGGGCCTTAATGAGCAGTTCTTC	CASSFPGLNEQFF
13	TRBV7-6	.	TRBJ2-1	.	TGTGCCAGCAGCTTAGGACAGTCCCATGAGCAGTTCTTC	CASSLGQSHEQFF
15	TRBV6-4	.	TRBJ2-6	.	TGTGCCAGCAGTGACGGAGGATCTGGGGCCAACGTCCTGACTTTC	CASSDGGSGANVLTF
17	TRBV9	.	TRBJ2-3	TRBD2	TGTGCCAGCAGCCCCCAGGGACTAGCACAGAGCACAGATACGCAGTATTTT	CASSPQGLAQSTDTQYF
16	TRBV14	.	TRBJ2-7	.	TGTGCCAGCAGCCAAGATATCGGACAGCGAAAGGTTGAGCAGTACTTC	CASSQDIGQRKVEQYF
16	TRBV7-8	.	TRBJ2-1	TRBD2	TGTGCCAGCAGCTCTAGCGTAGGACTAGCTCTCTATGAGCAGTTCTTC	CASSSSVGLALYEQFF
16	TRBV11-1	.	TRBJ2-7	TRBD2	TGTGCCAGCAGCTTAGGCACTGCGAGCGGGAGCTACGAGCAGTACTTC	CASSLGTASGSYEQYF
16	TRBV5-1	.	TRBJ2-7	TRBD2	TGCGCCAGCAGCTTAATGGCTAGCGGGAGCTCCTACGAGCAGTACTTC	CASSLMASGSSYEQYF